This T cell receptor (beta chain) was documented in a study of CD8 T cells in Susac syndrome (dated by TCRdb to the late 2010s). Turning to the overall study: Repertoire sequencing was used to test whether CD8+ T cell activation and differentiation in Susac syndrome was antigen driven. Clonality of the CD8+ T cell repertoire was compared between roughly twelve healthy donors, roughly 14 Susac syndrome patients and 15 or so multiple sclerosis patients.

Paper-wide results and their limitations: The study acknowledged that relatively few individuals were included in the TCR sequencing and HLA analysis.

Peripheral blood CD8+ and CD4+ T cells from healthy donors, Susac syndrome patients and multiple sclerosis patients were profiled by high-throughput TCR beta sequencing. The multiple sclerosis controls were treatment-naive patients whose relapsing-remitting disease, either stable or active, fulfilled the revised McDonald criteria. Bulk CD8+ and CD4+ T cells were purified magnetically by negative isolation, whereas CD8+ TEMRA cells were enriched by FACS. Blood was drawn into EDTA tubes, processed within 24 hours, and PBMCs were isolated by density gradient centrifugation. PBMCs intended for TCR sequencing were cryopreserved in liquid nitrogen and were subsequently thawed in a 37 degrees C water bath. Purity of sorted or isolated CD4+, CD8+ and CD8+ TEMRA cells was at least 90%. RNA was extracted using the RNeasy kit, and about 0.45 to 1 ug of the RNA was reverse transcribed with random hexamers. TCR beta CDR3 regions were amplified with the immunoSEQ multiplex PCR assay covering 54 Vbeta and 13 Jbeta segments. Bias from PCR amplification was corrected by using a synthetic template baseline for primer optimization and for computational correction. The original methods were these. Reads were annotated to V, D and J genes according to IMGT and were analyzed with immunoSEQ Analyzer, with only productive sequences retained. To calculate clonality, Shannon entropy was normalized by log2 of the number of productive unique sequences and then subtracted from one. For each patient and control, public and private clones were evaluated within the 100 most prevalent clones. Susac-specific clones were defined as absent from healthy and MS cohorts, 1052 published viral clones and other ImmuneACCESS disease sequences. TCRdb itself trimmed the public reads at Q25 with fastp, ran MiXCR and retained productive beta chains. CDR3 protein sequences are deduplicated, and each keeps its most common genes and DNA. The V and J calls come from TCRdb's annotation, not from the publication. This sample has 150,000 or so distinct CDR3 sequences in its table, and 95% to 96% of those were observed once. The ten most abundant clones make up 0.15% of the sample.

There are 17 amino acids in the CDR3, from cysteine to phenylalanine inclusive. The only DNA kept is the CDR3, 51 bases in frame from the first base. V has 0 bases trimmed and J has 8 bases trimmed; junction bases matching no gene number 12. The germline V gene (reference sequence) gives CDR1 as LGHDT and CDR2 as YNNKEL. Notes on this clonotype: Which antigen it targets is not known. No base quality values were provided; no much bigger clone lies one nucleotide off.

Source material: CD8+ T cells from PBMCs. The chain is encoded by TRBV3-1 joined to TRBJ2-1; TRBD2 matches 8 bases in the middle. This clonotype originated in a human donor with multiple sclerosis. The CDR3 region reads CASSQDHSGGASHEQFF. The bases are TGTGCCAGCAGCCAAGATCACAGCGGGGGCGCCTCCCATGAGCAGTTCTTC.